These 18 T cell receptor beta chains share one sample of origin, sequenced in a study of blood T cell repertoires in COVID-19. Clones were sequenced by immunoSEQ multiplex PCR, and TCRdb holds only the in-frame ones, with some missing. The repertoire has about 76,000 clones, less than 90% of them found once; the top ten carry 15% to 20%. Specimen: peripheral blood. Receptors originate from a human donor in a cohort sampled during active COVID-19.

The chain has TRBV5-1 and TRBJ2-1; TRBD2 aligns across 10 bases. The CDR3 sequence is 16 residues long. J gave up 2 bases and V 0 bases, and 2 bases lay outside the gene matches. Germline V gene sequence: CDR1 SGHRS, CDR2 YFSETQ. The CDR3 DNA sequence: TGCGCCAGCAGCTTGGATAGCGGGGGGACCTACAATGAGCAGTTCTTC. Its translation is CASSLDSGGTYNEQFF. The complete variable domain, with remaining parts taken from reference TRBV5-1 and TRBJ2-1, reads KAGVTQTPRYLIKTRGQQVTLSCSPISGHRSVSWYQQTPGQGLQFLFEYFSETQRNKGNFPGRFSGRQFSNSRSEMNVSTLELGDSALYLCASSLDSGGTYNEQFFGPGTRLTVL.

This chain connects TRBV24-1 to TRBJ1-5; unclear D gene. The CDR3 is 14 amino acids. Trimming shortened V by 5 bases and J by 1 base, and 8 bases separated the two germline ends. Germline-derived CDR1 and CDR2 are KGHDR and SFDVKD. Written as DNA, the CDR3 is TGTGCCACCAGTGGTGTCGGGAGCAATCAGCCCCAGCATTTT. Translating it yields CATSGVGSNQPQHF.

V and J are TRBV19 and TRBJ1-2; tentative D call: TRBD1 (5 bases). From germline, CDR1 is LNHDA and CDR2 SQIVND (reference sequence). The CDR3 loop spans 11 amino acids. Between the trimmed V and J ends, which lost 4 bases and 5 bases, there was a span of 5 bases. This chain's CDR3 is CASSTGYGYTF. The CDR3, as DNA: TGTGCCAGTAGTACAGGGTATGGCTACACCTTC.

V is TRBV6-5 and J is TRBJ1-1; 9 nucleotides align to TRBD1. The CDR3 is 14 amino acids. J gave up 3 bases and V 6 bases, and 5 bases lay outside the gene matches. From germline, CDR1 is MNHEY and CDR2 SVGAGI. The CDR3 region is CASRTTGGYTEAFF. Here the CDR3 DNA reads TGTGCCAGCAGAACAACAGGGGGCTACACTGAAGCTTTCTTT.

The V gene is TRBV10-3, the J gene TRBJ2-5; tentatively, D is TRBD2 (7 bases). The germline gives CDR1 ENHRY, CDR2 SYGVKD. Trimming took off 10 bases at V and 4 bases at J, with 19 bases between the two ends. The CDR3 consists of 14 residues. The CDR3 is CATSPRRGPETQYF. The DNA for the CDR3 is TGTGCCACTTCCCCTAGGCGGGGGCCAGAGACCCAGTACTTC.

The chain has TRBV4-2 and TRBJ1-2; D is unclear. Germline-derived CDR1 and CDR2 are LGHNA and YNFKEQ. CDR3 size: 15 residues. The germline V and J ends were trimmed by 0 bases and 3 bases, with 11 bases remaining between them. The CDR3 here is CASSQDSAIDYGYTF. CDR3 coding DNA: TGTGCCAGCAGCCAAGATTCCGCCATAGACTATGGCTACACCTTC.

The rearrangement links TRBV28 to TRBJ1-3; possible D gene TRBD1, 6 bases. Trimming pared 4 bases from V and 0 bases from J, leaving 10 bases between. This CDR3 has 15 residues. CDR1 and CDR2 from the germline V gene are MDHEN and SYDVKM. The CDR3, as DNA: TGTGCCAGCAGTTCAGGGGTCGTCTCTGGAAACACCATATATTTT. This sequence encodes CASSSGVVSGNTIYF.

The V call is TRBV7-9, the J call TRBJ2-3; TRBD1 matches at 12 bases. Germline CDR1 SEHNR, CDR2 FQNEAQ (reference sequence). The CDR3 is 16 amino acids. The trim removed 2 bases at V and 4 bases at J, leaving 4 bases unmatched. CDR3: CASSLSGTGGPDTQYF. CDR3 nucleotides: TGTGCCAGCAGCTTATCCGGGACAGGGGGCCCAGATACGCAGTATTTT.

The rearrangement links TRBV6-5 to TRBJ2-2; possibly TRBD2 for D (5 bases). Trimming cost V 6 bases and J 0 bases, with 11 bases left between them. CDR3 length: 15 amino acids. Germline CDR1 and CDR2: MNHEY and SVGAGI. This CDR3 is CASSPLGANTGELFF. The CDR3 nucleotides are TGTGCCAGCAGCCCCTTGGGAGCGAACACCGGGGAGCTGTTTTTT.

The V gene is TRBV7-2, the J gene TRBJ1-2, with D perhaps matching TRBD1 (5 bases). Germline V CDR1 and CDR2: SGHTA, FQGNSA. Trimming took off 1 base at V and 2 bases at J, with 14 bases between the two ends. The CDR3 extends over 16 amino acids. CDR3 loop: CASSLDMGLANYGYTF. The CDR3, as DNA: TGTGCCAGCAGCTTAGATATGGGGCTTGCGAACTATGGCTACACCTTC.

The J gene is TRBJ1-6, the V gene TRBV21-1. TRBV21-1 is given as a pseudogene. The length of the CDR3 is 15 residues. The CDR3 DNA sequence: TGTGCCAGCAGCCGGCGGGCTCGACCGTCTTCACCCCTCCACTTT. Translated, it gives CASSRRARPSSPLHF.

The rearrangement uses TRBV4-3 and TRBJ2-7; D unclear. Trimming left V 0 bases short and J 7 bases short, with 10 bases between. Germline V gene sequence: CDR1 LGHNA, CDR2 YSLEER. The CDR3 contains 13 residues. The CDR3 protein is CASSQDTGFEQYF. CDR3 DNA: TGCGCCAGCAGCCAAGATACCGGGTTTGAGCAGTACTTC.

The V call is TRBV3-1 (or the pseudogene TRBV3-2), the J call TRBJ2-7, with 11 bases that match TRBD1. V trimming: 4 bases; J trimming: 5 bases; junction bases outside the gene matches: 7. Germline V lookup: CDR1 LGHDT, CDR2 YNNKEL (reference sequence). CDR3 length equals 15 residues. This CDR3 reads CASSPLEDRGHEQYF. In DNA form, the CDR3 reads TGTGCCAGCAGCCCGCTCGAGGACAGGGGGCACGAGCAGTACTTC.

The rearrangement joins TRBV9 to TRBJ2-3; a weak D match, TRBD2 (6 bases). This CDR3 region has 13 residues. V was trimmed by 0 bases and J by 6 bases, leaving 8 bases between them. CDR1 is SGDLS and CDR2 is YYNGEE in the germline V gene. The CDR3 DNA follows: TGTGCCAGCAGCGTAGACCGGGGGGATACGCAGTATTTT. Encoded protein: CASSVDRGDTQYF.

This CDR3 reads CASSSTSFSTDTQYF. CDR3 sequence (DNA): TGTGCCAGCAGTTCGACTAGCTTTAGCACAGATACGCAGTATTTT. The V gene is TRBV6-5, the J gene TRBJ2-3, with TRBD2 identical over 7 bases. Per germline, CDR1 MNHEY and CDR2 SVGAGI. J was trimmed by 0 bases and V by 4 bases; bases with no gene match: 4. The CDR3 runs to 15 residues.

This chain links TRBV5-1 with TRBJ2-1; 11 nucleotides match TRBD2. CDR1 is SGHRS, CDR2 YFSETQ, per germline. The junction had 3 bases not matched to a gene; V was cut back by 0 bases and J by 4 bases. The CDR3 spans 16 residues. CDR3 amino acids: CASSLAGTSGYNEQFF. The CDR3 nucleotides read TGCGCCAGCAGCTTGGCCGGGACTAGCGGTTACAATGAGCAGTTCTTC.

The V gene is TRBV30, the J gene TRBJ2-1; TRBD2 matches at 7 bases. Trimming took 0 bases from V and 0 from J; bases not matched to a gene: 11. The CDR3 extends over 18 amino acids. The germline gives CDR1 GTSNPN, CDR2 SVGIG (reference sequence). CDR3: CAWSVLREGRSSYNEQFF. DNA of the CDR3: TGTGCCTGGAGTGTATTAAGGGAGGGCCGAAGCTCCTACAATGAGCAGTTCTTC.

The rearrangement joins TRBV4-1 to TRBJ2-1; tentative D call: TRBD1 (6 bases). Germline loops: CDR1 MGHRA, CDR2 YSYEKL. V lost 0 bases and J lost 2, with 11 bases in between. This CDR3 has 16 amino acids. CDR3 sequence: CASSQDPSGAYNEQFF. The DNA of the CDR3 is TGCGCCAGCAGCCAAGATCCTTCAGGGGCCTACAATGAGCAGTTCTTC.